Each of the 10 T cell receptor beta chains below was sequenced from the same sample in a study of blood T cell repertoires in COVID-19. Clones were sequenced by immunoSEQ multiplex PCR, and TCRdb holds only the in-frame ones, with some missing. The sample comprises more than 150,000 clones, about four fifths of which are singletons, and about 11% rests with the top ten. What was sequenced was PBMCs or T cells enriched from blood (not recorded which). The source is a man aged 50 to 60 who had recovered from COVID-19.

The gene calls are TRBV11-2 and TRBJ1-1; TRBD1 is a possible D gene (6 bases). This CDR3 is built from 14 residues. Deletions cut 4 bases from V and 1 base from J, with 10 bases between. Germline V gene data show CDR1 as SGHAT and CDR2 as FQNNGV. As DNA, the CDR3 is TGTGCCAGCAGCTCACCGGGACAGAACACTGAAGCTTTCTTT. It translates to CASSSPGQNTEAFF. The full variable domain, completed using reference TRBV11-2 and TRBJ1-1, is EAGVAQSPRYKIIEKRQSVAFWCNPISGHATLYWYQQILGQGPKLLIQFQNNGVVDDSQLPKDRFSAERLKGVDSTLKIQPAKLEDSAVYLCASSSPGQNTEAFFGQGTRLTVV.

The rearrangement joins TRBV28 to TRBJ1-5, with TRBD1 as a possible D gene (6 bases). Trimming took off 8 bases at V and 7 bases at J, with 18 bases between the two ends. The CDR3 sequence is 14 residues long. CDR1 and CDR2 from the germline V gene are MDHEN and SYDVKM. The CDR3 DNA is TGTGCCAGCGAGATACAGGGCCGCGGCCAGCCCCAGCATTTT. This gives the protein CASEIQGRGQPQHF.

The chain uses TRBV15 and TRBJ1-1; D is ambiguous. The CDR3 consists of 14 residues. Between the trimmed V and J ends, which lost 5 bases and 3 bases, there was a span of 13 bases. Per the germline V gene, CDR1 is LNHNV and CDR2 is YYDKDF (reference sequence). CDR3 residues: CATSRQATHTEAFF. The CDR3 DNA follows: TGTGCCACCAGCCGCCAAGCTACCCACACTGAAGCTTTCTTT.

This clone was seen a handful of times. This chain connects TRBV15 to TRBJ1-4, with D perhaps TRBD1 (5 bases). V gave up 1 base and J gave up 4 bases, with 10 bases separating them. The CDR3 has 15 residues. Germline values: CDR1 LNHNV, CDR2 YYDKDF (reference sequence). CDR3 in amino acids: CATSRAGASNEKLFF. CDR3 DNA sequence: TGTGCCACCAGCAGAGCTGGGGCTAGTAATGAAAAACTGTTTTTT.

The CDR3 is CAISDLASSSTDTQYF. As DNA, the CDR3 is TGTGCCATCAGTGACTTAGCCAGCTCTAGCACAGATACGCAGTATTTT. The genes are TRBV10-3 and TRBJ2-3; unclear D gene. In germline, CDR1 is ENHRY, CDR2 SYGVKD. The ends were cut back, 3 bases at V and 0 bases at J, with 13 bases in the middle. The CDR3 has 16 residues.

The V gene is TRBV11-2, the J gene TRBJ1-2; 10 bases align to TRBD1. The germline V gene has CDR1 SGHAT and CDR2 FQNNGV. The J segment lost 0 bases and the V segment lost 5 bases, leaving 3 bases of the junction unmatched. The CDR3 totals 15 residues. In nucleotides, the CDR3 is TGTGCCAGCAGCCGAGGACAGGGGGCTAACTATGGCTACACCTTC. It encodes CASSRGQGANYGYTF.

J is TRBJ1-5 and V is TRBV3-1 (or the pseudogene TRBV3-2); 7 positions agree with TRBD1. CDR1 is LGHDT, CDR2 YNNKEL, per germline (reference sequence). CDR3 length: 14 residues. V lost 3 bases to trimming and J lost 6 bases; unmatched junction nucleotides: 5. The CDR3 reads CASSQDRIGQPQHF. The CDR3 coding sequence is TGTGCCAGCAGCCAGGACAGGATCGGTCAGCCCCAGCATTTT.

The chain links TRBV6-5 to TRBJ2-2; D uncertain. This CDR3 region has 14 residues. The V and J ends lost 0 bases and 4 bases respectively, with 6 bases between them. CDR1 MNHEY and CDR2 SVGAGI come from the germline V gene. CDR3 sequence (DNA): TGTGCCAGCAGTTACTCTAGCCCCACCGGGGAGCTGTTTTTT. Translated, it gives CASSYSSPTGELFF.

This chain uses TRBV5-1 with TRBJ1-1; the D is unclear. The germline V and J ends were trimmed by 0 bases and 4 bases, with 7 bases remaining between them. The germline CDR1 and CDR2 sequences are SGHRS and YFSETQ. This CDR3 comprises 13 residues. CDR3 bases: TGCGCCAGCAGCTTGGAGGAGAGCACTGAAGCTTTCTTT. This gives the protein CASSLEESTEAFF.

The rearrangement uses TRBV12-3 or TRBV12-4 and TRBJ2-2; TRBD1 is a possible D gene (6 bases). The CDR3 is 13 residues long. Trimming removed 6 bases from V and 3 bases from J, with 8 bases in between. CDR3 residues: CASRNRDTGELFF. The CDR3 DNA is TGTGCCAGCAGGAACAGGGACACCGGGGAGCTGTTTTTT.